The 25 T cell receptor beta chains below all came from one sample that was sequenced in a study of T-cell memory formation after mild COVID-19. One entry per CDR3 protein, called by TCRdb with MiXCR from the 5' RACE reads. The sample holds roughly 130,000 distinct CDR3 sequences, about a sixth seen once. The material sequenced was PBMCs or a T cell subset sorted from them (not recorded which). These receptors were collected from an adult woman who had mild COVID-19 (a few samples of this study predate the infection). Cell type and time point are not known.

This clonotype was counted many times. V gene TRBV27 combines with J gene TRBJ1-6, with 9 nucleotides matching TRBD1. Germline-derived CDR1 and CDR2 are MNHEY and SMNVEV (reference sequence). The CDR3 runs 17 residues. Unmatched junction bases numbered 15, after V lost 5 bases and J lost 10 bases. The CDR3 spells CASSAAGTGRKGSPLHF. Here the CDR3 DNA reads TGTGCCAGCAGTGCGGCGGGGACAGGGAGGAAGGGATCACCCCTCCACTTT.

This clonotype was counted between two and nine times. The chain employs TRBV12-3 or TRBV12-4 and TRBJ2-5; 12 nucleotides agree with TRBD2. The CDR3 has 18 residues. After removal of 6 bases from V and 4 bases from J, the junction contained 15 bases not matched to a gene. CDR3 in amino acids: CASSRPVLAGGRGETQYF. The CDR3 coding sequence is TGTGCCAGCAGCCGGCCCGTTCTAGCGGGAGGGCGGGGAGAGACCCAGTACTTC.

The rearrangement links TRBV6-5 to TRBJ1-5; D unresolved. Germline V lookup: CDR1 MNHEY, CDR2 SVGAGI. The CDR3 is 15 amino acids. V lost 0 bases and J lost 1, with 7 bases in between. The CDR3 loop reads CASSYSKGSNQPQHF. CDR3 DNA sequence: TGTGCCAGCAGTTACTCGAAGGGAAGCAATCAGCCCCAGCATTTT.

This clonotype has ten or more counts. CDR3 amino acids: CASSEYAFTGEQYF. The CDR3 bases are TGTGCCAGCAGTGAATATGCATTCACGGGCGAGCAGTACTTC. The chain combines TRBV25-1 with TRBJ2-7; D gene uncertain. Germline V gene lookup returns CDR1 MGHDK and CDR2 SYGVNS. Between the trimmed V and J ends, which lost 0 bases and 6 bases, there was a span of 12 bases. The CDR3 is 14 amino acids.

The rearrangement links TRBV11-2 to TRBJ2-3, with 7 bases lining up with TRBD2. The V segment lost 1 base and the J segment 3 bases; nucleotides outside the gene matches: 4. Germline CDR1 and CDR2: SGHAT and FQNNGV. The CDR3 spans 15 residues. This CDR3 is CASSLARGETDTQYF. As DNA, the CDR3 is TGTGCCAGCAGCTTAGCCCGGGGGGAAACAGATACGCAGTATTTT.

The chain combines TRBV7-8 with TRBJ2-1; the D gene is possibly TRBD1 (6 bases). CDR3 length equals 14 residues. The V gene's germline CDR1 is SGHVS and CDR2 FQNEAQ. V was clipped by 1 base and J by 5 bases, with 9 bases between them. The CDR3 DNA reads TGTGCCAGCAGCTTAGGGACAGTCAACAATGAGCAGTTCTTC. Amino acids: CASSLGTVNNEQFF.

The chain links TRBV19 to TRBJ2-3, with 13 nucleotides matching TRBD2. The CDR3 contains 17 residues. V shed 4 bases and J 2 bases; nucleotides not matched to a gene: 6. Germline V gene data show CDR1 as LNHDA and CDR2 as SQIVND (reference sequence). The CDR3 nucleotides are TGTGCCAGTAGTACGGGACTAGCGGGGAAGATCACAGATACGCAGTATTTT. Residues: CASSTGLAGKITDTQYF.

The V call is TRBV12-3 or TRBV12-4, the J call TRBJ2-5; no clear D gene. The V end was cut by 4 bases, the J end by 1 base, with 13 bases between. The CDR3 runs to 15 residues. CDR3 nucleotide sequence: TGTGCCAGCAGTTCTTCCCGAGGAACCCAAGAGACCCAGTACTTC. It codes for CASSSSRGTQETQYF.

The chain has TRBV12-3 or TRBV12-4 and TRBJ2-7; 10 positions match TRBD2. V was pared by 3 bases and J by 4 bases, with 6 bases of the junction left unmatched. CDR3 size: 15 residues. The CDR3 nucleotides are TGTGCCAGCAGTTTGCGTGCTAGCGGGAGTTACGAGCAGTACTTC. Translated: CASSLRASGSYEQYF.

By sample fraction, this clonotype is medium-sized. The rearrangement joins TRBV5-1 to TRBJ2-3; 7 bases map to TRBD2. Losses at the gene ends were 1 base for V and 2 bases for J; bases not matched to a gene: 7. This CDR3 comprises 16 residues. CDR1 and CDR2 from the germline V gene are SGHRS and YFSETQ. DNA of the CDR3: TGCGCCAGCAGCTTGACGGGGAGGGCATCCACAGATACGCAGTATTTT. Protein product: CASSLTGRASTDTQYF.

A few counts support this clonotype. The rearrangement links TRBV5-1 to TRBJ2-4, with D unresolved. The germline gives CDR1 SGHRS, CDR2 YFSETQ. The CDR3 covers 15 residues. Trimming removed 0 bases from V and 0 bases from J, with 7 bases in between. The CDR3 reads CASSLGTAAKNIQYF. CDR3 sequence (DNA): TGCGCCAGCAGCTTGGGGACGGCAGCCAAAAACATTCAGTACTTC. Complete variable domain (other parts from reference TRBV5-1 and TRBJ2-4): KAGVTQTPRYLIKTRGQQVTLSCSPISGHRSVSWYQQTPGQGLQFLFEYFSETQRNKGNFPGRFSGRQFSNSRSEMNVSTLELGDSALYLCASSLGTAAKNIQYFGAGTRLSVL.

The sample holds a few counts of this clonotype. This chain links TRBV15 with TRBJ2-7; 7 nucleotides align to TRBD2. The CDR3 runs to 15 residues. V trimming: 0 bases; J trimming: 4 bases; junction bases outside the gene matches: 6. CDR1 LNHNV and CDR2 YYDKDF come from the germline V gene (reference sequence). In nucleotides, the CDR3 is TGTGCCACCAGCAGAGATAGGCTAGCGGCTTACGAGCAGTACTTC. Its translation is CATSRDRLAAYEQYF.

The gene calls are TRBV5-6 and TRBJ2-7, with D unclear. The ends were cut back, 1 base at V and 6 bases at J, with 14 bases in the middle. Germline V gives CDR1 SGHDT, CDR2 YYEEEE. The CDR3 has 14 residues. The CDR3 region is CASSLTQTLGEQYF. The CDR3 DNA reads TGTGCCAGCAGCTTGACTCAGACGCTCGGCGAGCAGTACTTC.

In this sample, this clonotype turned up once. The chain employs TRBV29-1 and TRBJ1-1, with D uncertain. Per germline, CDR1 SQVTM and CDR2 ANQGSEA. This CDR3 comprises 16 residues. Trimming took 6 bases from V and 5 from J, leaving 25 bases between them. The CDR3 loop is CSVLYNSAKSETEAFF. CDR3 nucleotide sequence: TGCAGCGTCCTCTACAATTCGGCCAAAAGCGAAACTGAAGCTTTCTTT.

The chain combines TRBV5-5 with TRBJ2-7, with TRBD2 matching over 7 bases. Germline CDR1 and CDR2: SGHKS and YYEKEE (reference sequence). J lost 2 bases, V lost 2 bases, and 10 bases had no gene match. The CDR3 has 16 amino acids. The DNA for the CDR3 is TGTGCCAGCAGCTTCATGGTCACGGGAGGCACCTACGAGCAGTACTTC. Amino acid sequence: CASSFMVTGGTYEQYF.

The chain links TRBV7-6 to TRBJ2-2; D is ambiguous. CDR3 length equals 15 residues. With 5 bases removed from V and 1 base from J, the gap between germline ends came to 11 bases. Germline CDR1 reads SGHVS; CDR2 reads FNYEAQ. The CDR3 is CASSTRTVNTGELFF. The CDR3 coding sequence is TGTGCCAGCAGCACCCGGACGGTGAACACCGGGGAGCTGTTTTTT.

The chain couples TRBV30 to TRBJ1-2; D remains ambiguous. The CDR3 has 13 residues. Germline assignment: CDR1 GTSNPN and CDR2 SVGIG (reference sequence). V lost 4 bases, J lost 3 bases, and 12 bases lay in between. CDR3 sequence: CAWIPAGDYGYTF. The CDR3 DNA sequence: TGTGCCTGGATTCCTGCGGGCGACTATGGCTACACCTTC.

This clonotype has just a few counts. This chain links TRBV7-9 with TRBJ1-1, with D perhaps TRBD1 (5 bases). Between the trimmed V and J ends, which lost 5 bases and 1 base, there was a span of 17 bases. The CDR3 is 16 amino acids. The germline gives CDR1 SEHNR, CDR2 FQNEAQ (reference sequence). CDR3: CASSQRGVGGNTEAFF. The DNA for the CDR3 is TGTGCCAGCAGCCAGCGAGGGGTCGGCGGGAACACTGAAGCTTTCTTT.

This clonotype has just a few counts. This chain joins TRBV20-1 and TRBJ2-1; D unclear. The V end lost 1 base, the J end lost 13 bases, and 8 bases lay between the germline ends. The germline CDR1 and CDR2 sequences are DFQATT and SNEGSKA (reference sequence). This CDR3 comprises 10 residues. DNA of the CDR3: TGCAGTGCTAGAGTGGGCTTCCAGTTCTTC. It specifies CSARVGFQFF.

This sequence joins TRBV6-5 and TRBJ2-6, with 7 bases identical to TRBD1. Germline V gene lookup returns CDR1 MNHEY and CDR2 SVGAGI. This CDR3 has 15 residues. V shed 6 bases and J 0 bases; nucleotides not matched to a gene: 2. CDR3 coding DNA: TGTGCCAGCAGCCCAGGGGGCTCTGGGGCCAACGTCCTGACTTTC. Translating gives CASSPGGSGANVLTF.

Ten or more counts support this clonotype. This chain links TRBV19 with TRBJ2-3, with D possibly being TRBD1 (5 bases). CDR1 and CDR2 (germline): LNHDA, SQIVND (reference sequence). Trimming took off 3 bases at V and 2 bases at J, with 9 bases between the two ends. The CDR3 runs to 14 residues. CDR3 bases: TGTGCCAGTAGTATGACAGCTAACACAGATACGCAGTATTTT. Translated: CASSMTANTDTQYF.

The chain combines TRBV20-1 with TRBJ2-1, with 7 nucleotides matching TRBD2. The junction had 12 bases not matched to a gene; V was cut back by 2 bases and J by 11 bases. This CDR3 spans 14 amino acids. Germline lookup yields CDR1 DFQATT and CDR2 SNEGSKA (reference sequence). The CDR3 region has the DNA TGCAGTGCTAGATTCGGGGGGAGCGCGGGAAAGCAGTTCTTC. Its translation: CSARFGGSAGKQFF.

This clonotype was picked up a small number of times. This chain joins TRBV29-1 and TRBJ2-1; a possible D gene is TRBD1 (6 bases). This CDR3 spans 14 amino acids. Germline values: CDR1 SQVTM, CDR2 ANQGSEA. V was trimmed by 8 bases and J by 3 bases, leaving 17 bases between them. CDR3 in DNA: TGCAGCCTTTTGATTCTAGGGGGCTACAATGAGCAGTTCTTC. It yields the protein CSLLILGGYNEQFF.

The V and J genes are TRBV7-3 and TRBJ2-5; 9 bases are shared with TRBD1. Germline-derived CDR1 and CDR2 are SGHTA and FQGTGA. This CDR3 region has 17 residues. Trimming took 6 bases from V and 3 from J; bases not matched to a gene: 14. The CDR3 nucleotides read TGTGCCAGCAGTACAATCCACTCGACAGGGGGAGAAGAGACCCAGTACTTC. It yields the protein CASSTIHSTGGEETQYF. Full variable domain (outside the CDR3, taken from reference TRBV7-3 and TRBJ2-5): GAGVSQTPSNKVTEKGKYVELRCDPISGHTALYWYRQSLGQGPEFLIYFQGTGAADDSGLPNDRFFAVRPEGSVSTLKIQRTERGDSAVYLCASSTIHSTGGEETQYFGPGTRLLVL.

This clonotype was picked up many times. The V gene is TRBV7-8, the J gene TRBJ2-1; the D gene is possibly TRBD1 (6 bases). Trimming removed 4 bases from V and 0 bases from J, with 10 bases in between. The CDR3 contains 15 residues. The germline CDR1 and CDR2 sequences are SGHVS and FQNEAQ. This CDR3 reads CASSSTGSSYNEQFF. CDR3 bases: TGTGCCAGCAGCTCAACAGGGAGCTCCTACAATGAGCAGTTCTTC.